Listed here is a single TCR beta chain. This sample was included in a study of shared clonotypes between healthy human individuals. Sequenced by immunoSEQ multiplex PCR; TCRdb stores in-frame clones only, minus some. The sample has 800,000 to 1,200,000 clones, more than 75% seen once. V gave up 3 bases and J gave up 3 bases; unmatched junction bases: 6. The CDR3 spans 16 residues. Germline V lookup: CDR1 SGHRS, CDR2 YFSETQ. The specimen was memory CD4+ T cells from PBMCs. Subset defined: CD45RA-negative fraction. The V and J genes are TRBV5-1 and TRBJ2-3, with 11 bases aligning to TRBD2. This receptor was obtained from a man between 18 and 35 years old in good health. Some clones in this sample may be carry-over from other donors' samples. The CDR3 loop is CASSSITSGSTDTQYF. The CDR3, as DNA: TGCGCCAGCAGCTCCATAACTAGCGGGAGTACAGATACGCAGTATTTT.